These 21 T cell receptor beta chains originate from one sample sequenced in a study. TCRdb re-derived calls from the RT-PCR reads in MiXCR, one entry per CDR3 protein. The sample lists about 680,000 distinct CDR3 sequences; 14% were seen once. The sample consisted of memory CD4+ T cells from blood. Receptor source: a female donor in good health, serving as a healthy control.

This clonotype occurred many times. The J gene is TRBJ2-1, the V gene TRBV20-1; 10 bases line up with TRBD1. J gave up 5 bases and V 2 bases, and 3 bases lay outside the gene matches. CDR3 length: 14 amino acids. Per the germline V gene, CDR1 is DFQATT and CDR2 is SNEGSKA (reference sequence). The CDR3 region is CSARPGQGDNEQFF. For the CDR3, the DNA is TGCAGTGCTAGACCTGGACAGGGGGACAATGAGCAGTTCTTC.

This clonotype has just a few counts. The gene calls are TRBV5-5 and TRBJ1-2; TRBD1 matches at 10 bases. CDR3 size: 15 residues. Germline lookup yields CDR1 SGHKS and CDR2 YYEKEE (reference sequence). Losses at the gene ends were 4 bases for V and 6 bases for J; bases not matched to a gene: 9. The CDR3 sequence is CASSPSGTGVDGYTF. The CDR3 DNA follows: TGTGCCAGCAGCCCTTCCGGGACAGGGGTCGATGGCTACACCTTC.

This CDR3 reads CASSIYGLAGGETQYF. CDR3 bases: TGCGCCAGCAGCATTTACGGACTAGCGGGAGGGGAGACCCAGTACTTC. This chain uses TRBV5-1 with TRBJ2-5, with 15 bases that match TRBD2. CDR1 and CDR2 (germline): SGHRS, YFSETQ. V dropped 4 bases and J dropped 5; count of bases not matched to a gene: 6. The CDR3 has 16 residues.

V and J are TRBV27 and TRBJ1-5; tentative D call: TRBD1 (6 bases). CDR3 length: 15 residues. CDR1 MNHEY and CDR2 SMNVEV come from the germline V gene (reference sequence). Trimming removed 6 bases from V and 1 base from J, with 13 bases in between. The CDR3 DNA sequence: TGTGCCAGCAGACCCGTGGGGGCAAGCAATCAGCCCCAGCATTTT. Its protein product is CASRPVGASNQPQHF.

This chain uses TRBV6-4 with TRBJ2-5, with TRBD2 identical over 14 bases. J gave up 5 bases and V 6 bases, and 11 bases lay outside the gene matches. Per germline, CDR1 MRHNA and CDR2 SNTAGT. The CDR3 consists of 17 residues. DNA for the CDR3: TGTGCCAGCAGCGGACTGACGGGACTAGCGGGAGAGGAGACCCAGTACTTC. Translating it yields CASSGLTGLAGEETQYF.

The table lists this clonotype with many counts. Here the CDR3 DNA reads TGTGCCAGCGGACTACAGGGTTTTAATTCACCCCTCCACTTT. Its protein product is CASGLQGFNSPLHF. The V gene is TRBV12-3 or TRBV12-4, the J gene TRBJ1-6, with a tentative D call TRBD1 (6 bases). The CDR3 has 14 amino acids. The germline V and J ends were trimmed by 8 bases and 6 bases, with 14 bases remaining between them.

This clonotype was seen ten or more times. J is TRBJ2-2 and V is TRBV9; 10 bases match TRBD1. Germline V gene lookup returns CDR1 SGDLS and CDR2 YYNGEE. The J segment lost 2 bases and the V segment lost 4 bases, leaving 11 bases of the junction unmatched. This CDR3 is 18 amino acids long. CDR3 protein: CASSLRDRGTFNTGELFF. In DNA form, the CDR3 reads TGTGCCAGCAGCCTCCGGGACAGGGGCACGTTTAACACCGGGGAGCTGTTTTTT.

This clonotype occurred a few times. CDR3 amino acids: CSAPLESSYEQYF. For the CDR3, the DNA is TGCAGTGCTCCCTTGGAGTCCTCCTACGAGCAGTACTTC. The gene calls are TRBV20-1 and TRBJ2-7; D call uncertain. The V gene's germline CDR1 is DFQATT and CDR2 SNEGSKA (reference sequence). The CDR3 runs 13 residues. The germline V and J ends were trimmed by 5 bases and 0 bases, with 11 bases remaining between them.

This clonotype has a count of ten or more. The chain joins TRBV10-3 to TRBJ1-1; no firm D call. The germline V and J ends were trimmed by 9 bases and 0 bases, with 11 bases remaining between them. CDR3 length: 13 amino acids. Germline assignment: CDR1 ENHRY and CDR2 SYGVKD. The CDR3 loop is CAIEKKLNTEAFF. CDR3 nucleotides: TGTGCCATAGAAAAGAAGCTGAACACTGAAGCTTTCTTT.

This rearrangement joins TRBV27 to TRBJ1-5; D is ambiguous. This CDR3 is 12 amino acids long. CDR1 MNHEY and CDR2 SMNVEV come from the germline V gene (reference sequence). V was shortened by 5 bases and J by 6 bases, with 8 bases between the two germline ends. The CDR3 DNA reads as TGTGCCAGCAGTAATAACGGTCAGCCCCAGCATTTT. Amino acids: CASSNNGQPQHF.

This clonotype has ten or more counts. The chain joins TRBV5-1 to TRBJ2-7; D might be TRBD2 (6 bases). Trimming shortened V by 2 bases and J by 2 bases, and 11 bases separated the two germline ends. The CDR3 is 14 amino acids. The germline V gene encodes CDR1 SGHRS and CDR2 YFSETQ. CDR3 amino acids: CASSFFSGAYEQYF. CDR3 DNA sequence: TGCGCCAGCAGCTTTTTTAGCGGAGCCTACGAGCAGTACTTC.

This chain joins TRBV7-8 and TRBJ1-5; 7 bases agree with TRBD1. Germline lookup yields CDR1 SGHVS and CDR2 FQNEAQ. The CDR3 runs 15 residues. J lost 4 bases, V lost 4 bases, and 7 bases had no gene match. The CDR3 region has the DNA TGTGCCAGCAGCTATTCCGGGACAGCGAATCAGCCCCAGCATTTT. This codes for CASSYSGTANQPQHF.

CDR3 residues: CASSGLHTEAFF. The DNA of the CDR3 is TGCGCCAGCAGTGGACTCCACACTGAAGCTTTCTTT. This sequence joins TRBV10-2 and TRBJ1-1; the D is unclear. Trimming stripped 4 bases from V and 3 bases from J, with 6 bases between. Per the germline V gene, CDR1 is WSHSY and CDR2 is SAAADI. The CDR3 totals 12 residues.

The CDR3 is CASSSGGFGYTF. The CDR3 nucleotides are TGTGCCAGCAGTTCGGGAGGTTTTGGCTACACCTTC. The rearrangement links TRBV12-3 or TRBV12-4 to TRBJ1-2; unclear D gene. The CDR3 runs to 12 residues. V lost 4 bases to trimming and J lost 7 bases, with 10 bases between them.

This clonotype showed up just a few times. The CDR3, as DNA: TGTGCCAGCAGTCAGACAGAAGGAGGGACCCAGTACTTC. Translating gives CASSQTEGGTQYF. The genes are TRBV12-3 or TRBV12-4 and TRBJ2-5; perhaps D is TRBD1 or TRBD2 (5 bases each). There are 13 residues in the CDR3. Trimming pared 5 bases from V and 7 bases from J, leaving 14 bases between.

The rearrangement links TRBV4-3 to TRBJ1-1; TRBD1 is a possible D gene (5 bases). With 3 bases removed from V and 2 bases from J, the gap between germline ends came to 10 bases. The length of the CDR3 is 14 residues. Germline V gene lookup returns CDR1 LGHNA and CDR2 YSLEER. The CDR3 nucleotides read TGCGCCAGCAGCCATCGACAGTTCAACACTGAAGCTTTCTTT. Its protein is CASSHRQFNTEAFF.

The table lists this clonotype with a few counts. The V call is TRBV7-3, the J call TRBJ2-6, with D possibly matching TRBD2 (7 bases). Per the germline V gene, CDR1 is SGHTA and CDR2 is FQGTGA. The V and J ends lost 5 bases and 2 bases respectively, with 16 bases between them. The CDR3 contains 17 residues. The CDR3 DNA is TGTGCCAGCAGCCCCACCGGAGGGGGGGCTGGGGCCAACGTCCTGACTTTC. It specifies CASSPTGGGAGANVLTF.

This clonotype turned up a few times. This CDR3 is CATSDPAGSSYNEQFF. CDR3 nucleotides: TGTGCCACCAGTGATCCCGCAGGAAGCTCCTACAATGAGCAGTTCTTC. This chain connects TRBV24-1 to TRBJ2-1; no clear D. The CDR3 is 16 residues long. V dropped 3 bases and J dropped 0 bases, with 11 bases sitting between them. The germline CDR1 and CDR2 sequences are KGHDR and SFDVKD.

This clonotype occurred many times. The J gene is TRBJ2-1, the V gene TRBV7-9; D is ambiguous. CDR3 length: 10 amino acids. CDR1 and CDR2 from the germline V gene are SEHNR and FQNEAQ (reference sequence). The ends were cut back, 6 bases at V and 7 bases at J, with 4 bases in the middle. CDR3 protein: CASSSNEQFF. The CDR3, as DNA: TGTGCCAGCAGTTCTAATGAGCAGTTCTTC.

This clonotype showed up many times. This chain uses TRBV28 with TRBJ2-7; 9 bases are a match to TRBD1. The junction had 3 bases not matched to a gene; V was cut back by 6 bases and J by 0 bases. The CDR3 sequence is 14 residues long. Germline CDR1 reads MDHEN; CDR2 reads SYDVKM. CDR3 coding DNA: TGTGCCAGCAGAGGGACAGGGACCTCCTACGAGCAGTACTTC. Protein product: CASRGTGTSYEQYF.

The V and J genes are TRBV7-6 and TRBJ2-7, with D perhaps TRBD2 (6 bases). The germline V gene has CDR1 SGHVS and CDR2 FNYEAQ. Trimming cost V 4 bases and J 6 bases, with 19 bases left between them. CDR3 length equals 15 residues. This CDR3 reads CASSSQIGGSPEQYF. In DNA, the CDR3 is TGTGCCAGCAGCTCACAAATCGGGGGAAGCCCCGAGCAGTACTTC.